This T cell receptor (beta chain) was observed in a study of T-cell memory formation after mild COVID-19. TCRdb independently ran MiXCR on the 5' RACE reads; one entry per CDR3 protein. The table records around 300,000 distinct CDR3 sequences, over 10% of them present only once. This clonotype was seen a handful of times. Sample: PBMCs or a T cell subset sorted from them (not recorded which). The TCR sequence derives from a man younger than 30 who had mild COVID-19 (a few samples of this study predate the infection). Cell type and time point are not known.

CDR3 residues: CASSPLSGGNTEAFF. The CDR3 nucleotides read TGTGCCAGCTCACCACTTTCTGGGGGAAACACTGAAGCTTTCTTT. V gene TRBV18 combines with J gene TRBJ1-1; TRBD1 is a possible D gene (5 bases). The CDR3 loop spans 15 amino acids. CDR1 is KGHSH and CDR2 is LQKENI in the germline V gene. V lost 1 base to trimming and J lost 2 bases, with 11 bases between them.